Listed below are T cell receptor beta chains from one sample, sequenced in a study of T cells in Graves' hyperthyroidism and ophthalmopathy. One entry per CDR3 protein, called by TCRdb with MiXCR from the multiplex PCR reads. The sample lists 750,000 to 950,000 distinct CDR3 sequences, roughly 37% occurring once. The source material was blood. All receptors derive from a man younger than 30 with Graves' hyperthyroidism. Both conserved end residues are part of each CDR3. The D gene is left open where the match is weak. Some rows mark clone size as missing; the rest say once, few, many or name a class of expanded clone.

clone size	V gene	J gene	D gene	CDR3 protein	CDR3 DNA
NA	TRBV6-5	TRBJ1-2	NA	CASSSFWGQDYGYTF	TGTGCCAGCAGTTCGTTCTGGGGGCAGGACTATGGCTACACCTTC
NA	TRBV6-2/TRBV6-3	TRBJ2-7	NA	CASSYEGGSDEQYF	TGTGCCAGCAGTTACGAGGGGGGCAGCGACGAGCAGTACTTC
few	TRBV7-3	TRBJ1-1	TRBD1	CASSREQGSEAFF	TGTGCCAGCAGCCGCGAACAGGGGTCTGAAGCTTTCTTT
NA	TRBV2	TRBJ1-6	NA	CASTEGWGETYSPLHF	TGTGCCAGCACCGAGGGGTGGGGGGAAACTTATTCACCCCTCCACTTT
NA	TRBV10-3	TRBJ2-7	NA	CAISVAQGSYEQYF	TGTGCCATCAGTGTGGCCCAGGGCTCCTACGAGCAGTACTTC
NA	TRBV9	TRBJ2-5	TRBD2	CASSPLYAGGIETQYF	TGTGCCAGCAGCCCATTGTATGCGGGGGGGATAGAGACCCAGTACTTC
NA	TRBV7-9	TRBJ2-2	TRBD2	CASSREIAGGITGELFF	TGTGCCAGCAGCCGGGAGATAGCGGGAGGAATCACCGGGGAGCTGTTTTTT
NA	TRBV20-1	TRBJ1-1	NA	CSASDEKNTEAFF	TGCAGTGCTAGCGACGAGAAGAACACTGAAGCTTTCTTT
many	TRBV7-9	TRBJ2-7	NA	CASSLGRTYEQYF	TGTGCCAGCAGCCTGGGGCGGACCTACGAGCAGTACTTC
many	TRBV29-1	TRBJ2-5	NA	CSVWGIQETQYF	TGCAGCGTTTGGGGGATCCAAGAGACCCAGTACTTC
NA	TRBV13	TRBJ2-5	TRBD1	CASKDRAGQPQYF	TGTGCCAGCAAAGACAGGGCAGGTCAGCCCCAGTACTTC
NA	TRBV7-2	TRBJ2-3	NA	CASSYSYTDTDTQYF	TGTGCCAGCAGCTATAGCTATACAGACACAGATACGCAGTATTTT
few	TRBV6-6	TRBJ1-1	TRBD1	CASSPDREGPEAFF	TGTGCCAGCAGTCCGGACAGGGAAGGACCTGAAGCTTTCTTT
NA	TRBV10-3	TRBJ1-2	NA	CAIMSDLFGYTF	TGTGCCATCATGTCGGACCTCTTTGGCTACACCTTC
NA	TRBV5-1	TRBJ2-7	NA	CASSYTDAYEQYF	TGCGCCAGCAGCTACACCGACGCCTACGAGCAGTACTTC
NA	TRBV2	TRBJ2-5	NA	CASSPSGGNQETQYF	TGTGCCAGCAGCCCCTCAGGGGGGAACCAAGAGACCCAGTACTTC
NA	TRBV14	TRBJ2-7	NA	CASSQVALSYEQYF	TGTGCCAGCAGCCAAGTCGCCCTTTCCTACGAGCAGTACTTC
once	TRBV7-9	TRBJ2-2	TRBD1	CASSRSGTVFTNTGELFF	TGTGCCAGCAGTCGTTCCGGGACAGTCTTTACGAACACCGGGGAGCTGTTTTTT
few	TRBV6-6	TRBJ1-1	TRBD1	CASSVDRGNTEAFF	TGTGCCAGCAGTGTAGACAGGGGGAACACTGAAGCTTTCTTT
many	TRBV7-8	TRBJ2-5	NA	CASSPGRTQETQYF	TGTGCCAGCAGCCCCGGACGGACCCAAGAGACCCAGTACTTC
NA	TRBV29-1	TRBJ2-5	NA	CSVEVEKATQYF	TGCAGCGTTGAAGTTGAGAAGGCGACCCAGTACTTC
few	TRBV5-1	TRBJ1-2	NA	CASSLSQGAYGYTF	TGCGCCAGCAGCTTGTCCCAAGGGGCCTATGGCTACACCTTC
many	TRBV25-1	TRBJ1-1	NA	CASSEYIPGTKYKTEAFF	TGTGCCAGCAGTGAATATATTCCGGGCACGAAGTATAAAACTGAAGCTTTCTTT
many	TRBV2	TRBJ2-7	TRBD2	CASIAGGHEQYF	TGTGCCAGCATAGCGGGAGGCCACGAGCAGTACTTC
many	TRBV7-8	TRBJ1-2	TRBD1	CASSLEGGHYGYTF	TGTGCCAGCAGCTTAGAAGGGGGCCACTATGGCTACACCTTC
NA	TRBV7-9	TRBJ1-4	TRBD1	CASSHSGTGGAHEKLFF	TGTGCCAGCAGCCATTCCGGGACAGGGGGCGCCCATGAAAAACTGTTTTTT
NA	TRBV5-1	TRBJ2-7	TRBD2	CASSPRTSGDYEQYF	TGCGCCAGCAGCCCGAGGACTAGCGGGGACTACGAGCAGTACTTC
many	TRBV7-2	TRBJ2-5	NA	CASSDPQGPGETQYF	TGTGCCAGCAGCGACCCGCAGGGGCCGGGAGAGACCCAGTACTTC